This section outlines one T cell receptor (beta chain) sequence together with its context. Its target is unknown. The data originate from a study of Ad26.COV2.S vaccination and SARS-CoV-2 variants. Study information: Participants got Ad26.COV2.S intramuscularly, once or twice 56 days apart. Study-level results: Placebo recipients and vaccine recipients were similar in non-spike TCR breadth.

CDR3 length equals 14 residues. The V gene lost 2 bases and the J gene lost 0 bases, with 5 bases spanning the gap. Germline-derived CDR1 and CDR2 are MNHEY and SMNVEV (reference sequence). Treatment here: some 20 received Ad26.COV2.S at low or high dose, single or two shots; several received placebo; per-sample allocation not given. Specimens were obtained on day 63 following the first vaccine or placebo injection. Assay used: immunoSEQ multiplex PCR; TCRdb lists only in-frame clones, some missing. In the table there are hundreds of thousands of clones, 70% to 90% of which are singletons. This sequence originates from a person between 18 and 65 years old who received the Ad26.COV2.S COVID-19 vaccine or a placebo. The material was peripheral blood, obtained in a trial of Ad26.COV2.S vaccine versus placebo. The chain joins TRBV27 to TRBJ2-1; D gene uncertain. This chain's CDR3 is CASSLVSSYNEQFF. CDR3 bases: TGTGCCAGCAGTTTAGTCAGCTCCTACAATGAGCAGTTCTTC.